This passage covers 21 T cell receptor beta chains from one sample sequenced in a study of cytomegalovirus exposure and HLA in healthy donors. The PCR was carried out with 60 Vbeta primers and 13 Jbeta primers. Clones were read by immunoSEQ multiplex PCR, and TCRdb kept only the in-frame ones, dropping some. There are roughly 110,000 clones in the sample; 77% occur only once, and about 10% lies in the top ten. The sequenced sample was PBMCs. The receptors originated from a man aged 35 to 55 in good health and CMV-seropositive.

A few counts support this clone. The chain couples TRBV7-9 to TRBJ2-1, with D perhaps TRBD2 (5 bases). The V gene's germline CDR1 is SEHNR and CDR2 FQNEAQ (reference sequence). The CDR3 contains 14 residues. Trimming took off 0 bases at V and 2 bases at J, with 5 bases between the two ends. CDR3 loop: CASSLASAYNEQFF. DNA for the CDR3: TGTGCCAGCAGCTTAGCTAGCGCCTACAATGAGCAGTTCTTC.

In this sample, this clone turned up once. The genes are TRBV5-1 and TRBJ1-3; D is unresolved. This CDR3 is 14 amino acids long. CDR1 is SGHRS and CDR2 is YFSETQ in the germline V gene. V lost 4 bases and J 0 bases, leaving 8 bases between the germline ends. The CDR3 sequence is CASSSGISGNTIYF. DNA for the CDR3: TGCGCCAGCAGCAGCGGGATCTCTGGAAACACCATATATTTT.

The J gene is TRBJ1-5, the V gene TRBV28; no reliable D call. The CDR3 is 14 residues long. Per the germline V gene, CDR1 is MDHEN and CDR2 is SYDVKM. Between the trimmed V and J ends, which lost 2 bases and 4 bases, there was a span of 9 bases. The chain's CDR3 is CASSLQQLNQPQHF. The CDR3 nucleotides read TGTGCCAGCAGTTTACAACAGTTAAATCAGCCCCAGCATTTT.

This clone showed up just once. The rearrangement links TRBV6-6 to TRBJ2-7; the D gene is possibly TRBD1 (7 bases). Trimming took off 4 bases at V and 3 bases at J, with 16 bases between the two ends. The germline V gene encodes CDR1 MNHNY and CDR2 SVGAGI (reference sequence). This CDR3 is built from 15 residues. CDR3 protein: CASSWGGTEYYEQYF. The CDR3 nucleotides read TGTGCCAGCAGTTGGGGCGGGACAGAGTACTACGAGCAGTACTTC.

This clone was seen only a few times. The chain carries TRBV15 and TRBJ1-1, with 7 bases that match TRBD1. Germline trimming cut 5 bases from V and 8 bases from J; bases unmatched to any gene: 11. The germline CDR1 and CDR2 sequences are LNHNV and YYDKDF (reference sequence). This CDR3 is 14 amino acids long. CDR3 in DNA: TGTGCCACCAGCGTCCGAACTACAGGGGTAGAAGCTTTCTTT. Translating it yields CATSVRTTGVEAFF.

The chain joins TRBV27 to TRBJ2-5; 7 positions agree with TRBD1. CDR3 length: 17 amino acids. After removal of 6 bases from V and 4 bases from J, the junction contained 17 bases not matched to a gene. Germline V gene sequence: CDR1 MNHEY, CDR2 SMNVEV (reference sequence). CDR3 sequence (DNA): TGTGCCAGCAGCCCTACTCAGGGGGTTCACGTCGGAGAGACCCAGTACTTC. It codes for CASSPTQGVHVGETQYF.

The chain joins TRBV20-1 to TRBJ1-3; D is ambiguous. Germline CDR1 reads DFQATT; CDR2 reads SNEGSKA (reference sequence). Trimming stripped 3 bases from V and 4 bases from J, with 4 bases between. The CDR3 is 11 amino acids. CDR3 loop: CSASRGNTIYF. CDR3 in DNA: TGCAGTGCTAGTCGGGGAAACACCATATATTTT.

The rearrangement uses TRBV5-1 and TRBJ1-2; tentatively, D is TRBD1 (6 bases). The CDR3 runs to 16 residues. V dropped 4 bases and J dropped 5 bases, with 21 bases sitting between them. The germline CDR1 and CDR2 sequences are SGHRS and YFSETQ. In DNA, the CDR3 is TGCGCCAGCAGCCCGGACAGCGGTCCTACTTGGTATGGCTACACCTTC. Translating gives CASSPDSGPTWYGYTF.

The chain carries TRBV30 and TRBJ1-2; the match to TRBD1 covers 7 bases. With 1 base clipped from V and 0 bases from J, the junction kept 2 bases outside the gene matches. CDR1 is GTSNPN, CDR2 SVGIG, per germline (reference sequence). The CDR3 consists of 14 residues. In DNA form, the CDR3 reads TGTGCCTGGAGTGGGGGGACAGCTAACTATGGCTACACCTTC. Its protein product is CAWSGGTANYGYTF.

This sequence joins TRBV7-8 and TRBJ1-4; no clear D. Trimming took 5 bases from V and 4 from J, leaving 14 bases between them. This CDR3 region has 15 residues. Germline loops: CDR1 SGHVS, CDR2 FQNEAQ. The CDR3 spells CASSLSPPFNEKLFF. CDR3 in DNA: TGTGCCAGCAGCCTATCCCCCCCGTTTAATGAAAAACTGTTTTTT. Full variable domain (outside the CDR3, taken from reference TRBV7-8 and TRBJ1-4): GAGVSQSPRYKVAKRGQDVALRCDPISGHVSLFWYQQALGQGPEFLTYFQNEAQLDKSGLPSDRFFAERPEGSVSTLKIQRTQQEDSAVYLCASSLSPPFNEKLFFGSGTQLSVL.

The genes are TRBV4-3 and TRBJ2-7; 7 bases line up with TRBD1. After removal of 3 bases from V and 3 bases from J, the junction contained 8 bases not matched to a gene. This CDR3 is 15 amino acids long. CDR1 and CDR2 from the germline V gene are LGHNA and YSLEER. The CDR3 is CASSQAIRQGYEQYF. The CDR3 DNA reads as TGCGCCAGCAGCCAGGCTATCAGACAGGGCTACGAGCAGTACTTC.

Here the CDR3 reads CASSEGRYTTDTQYF. Here the CDR3 DNA reads TGTGCCAGCAGTGAAGGTCGCTATACGACAGATACGCAGTATTTT. The chain joins TRBV2 to TRBJ2-3, with D unresolved. The CDR3 spans 15 residues. Per germline, CDR1 SNHLY and CDR2 FYNNEI. V was clipped by 1 base and J by 3 bases, with 11 bases between them.

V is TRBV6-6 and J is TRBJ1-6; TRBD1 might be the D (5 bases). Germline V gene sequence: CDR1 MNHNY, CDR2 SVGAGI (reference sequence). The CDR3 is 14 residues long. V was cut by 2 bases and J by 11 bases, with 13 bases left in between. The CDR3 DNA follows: TGTGCCAGCAGTTACGGGGGGGGTATAGCACCCCTCCACTTT. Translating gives CASSYGGGIAPLHF.

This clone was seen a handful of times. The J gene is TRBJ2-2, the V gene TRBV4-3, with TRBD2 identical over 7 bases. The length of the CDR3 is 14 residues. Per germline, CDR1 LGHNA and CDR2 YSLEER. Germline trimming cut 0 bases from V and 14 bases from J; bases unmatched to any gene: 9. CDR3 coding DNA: TGCGCCAGCAGCCAAGATCGTACGGGGGGTAGACTGTTTTTT. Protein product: CASSQDRTGGRLFF.

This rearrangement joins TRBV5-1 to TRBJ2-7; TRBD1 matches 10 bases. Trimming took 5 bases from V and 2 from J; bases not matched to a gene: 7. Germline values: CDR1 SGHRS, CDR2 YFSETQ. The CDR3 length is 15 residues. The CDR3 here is CASSYGTGVPYEQYF. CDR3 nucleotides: TGCGCCAGCAGTTACGGGACAGGGGTCCCCTACGAGCAGTACTTC.

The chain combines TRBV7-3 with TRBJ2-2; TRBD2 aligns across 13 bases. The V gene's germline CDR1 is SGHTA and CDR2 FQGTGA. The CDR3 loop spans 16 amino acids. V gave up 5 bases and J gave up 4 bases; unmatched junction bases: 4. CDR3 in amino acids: CASSPTSGGGTGELFF. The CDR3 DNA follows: TGTGCCAGCAGCCCTACTAGCGGGGGGGGCACCGGGGAGCTGTTTTTT.

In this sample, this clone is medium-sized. CDR3 nucleotide sequence: TGTGCCAGTAGTGGTATGGTCTCTAATGCAGATACGCAGTATTTT. Its protein product is CASSGMVSNADTQYF. The gene calls are TRBV19 and TRBJ2-3; unclear D gene. The CDR3 totals 15 residues. V lost 5 bases and J lost 4, with 16 bases in between. Germline V CDR1 and CDR2: LNHDA, SQIVND (reference sequence).

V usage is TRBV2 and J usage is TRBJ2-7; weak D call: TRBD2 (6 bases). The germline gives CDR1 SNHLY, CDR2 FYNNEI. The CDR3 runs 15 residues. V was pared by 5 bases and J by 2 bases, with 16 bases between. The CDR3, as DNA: TGTGCCAGCAGTACCCAAGGCCGCGGGGCCTACGAGCAGTACTTC. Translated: CASSTQGRGAYEQYF.

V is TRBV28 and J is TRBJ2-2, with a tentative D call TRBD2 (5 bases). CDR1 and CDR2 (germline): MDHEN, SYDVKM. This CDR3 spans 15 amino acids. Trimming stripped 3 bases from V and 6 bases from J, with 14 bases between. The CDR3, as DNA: TGTGCCAGCAGTTTCCCGGGGATATCCCCCGGGGAGCTGTTTTTT. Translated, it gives CASSFPGISPGELFF.

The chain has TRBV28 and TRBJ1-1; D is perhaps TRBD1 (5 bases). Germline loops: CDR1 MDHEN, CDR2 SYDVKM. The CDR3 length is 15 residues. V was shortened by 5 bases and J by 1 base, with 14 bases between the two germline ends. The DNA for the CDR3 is TGTGCCAGCAGTGAGTTGGGGGGAGCGAACACTGAAGCTTTCTTT. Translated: CASSELGGANTEAFF.

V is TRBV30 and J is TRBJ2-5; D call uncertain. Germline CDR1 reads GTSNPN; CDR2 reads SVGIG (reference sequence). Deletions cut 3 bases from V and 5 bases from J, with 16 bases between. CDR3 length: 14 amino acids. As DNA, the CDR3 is TGTGCCTGGAGGCTGAGACTGCCAGACGAGACCCAGTACTTC. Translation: CAWRLRLPDETQYF. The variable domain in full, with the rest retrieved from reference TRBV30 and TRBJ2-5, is SQTIHQWPATLVQPVGSPLSLECTVEGTSNPNLYWYRQAAGRGLQLLFYSVGIGQISSEVPQNLSASRPQDRQFILSSKKLLLSDSGFYLCAWRLRLPDETQYFGPGTRLLVL.